This T cell receptor beta chain was obtained from a study of blood T cell repertoires in COVID-19. Study summary: Sources were T cells, B-cell-depleted T cells, or PBMCs; the material itself was cDNA or gDNA.

Trimming cost V 1 base and J 0 bases, with 9 bases left between them. The CDR3 sequence is 15 residues long. CDR1 and CDR2 (germline): SGHTA, FQGNSA. TCRdb keeps only in-frame clones here, not all; method: immunoSEQ multiplex PCR. The sample yields a few hundred thousand clones, roughly 89% seen once. The chain recombines TRBV7-2 with TRBJ1-1; D gene ambiguous. The TCR sequence derives from a young man who had recovered from COVID-19. The sample was peripheral blood. The CDR3 loop is CASSLGSHLNTEAFF. For the CDR3, the DNA is TGTGCCAGCAGCTTAGGGAGCCACCTGAACACTGAAGCTTTCTTT.